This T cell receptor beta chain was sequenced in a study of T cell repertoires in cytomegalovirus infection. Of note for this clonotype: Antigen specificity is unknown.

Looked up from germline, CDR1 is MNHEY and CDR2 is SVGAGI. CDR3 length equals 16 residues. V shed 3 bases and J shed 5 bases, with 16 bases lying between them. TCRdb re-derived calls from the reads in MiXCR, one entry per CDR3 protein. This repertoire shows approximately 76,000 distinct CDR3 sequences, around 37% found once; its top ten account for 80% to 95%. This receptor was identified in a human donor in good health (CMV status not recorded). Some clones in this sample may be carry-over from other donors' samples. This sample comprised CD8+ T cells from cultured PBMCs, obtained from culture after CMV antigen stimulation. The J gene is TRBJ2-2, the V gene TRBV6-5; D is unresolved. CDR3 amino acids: CASSYAADFITGELFF. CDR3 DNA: TGTGCCAGCAGTTATGCCGCAGACTTTATTACCGGGGAGCTGTTTTTT.